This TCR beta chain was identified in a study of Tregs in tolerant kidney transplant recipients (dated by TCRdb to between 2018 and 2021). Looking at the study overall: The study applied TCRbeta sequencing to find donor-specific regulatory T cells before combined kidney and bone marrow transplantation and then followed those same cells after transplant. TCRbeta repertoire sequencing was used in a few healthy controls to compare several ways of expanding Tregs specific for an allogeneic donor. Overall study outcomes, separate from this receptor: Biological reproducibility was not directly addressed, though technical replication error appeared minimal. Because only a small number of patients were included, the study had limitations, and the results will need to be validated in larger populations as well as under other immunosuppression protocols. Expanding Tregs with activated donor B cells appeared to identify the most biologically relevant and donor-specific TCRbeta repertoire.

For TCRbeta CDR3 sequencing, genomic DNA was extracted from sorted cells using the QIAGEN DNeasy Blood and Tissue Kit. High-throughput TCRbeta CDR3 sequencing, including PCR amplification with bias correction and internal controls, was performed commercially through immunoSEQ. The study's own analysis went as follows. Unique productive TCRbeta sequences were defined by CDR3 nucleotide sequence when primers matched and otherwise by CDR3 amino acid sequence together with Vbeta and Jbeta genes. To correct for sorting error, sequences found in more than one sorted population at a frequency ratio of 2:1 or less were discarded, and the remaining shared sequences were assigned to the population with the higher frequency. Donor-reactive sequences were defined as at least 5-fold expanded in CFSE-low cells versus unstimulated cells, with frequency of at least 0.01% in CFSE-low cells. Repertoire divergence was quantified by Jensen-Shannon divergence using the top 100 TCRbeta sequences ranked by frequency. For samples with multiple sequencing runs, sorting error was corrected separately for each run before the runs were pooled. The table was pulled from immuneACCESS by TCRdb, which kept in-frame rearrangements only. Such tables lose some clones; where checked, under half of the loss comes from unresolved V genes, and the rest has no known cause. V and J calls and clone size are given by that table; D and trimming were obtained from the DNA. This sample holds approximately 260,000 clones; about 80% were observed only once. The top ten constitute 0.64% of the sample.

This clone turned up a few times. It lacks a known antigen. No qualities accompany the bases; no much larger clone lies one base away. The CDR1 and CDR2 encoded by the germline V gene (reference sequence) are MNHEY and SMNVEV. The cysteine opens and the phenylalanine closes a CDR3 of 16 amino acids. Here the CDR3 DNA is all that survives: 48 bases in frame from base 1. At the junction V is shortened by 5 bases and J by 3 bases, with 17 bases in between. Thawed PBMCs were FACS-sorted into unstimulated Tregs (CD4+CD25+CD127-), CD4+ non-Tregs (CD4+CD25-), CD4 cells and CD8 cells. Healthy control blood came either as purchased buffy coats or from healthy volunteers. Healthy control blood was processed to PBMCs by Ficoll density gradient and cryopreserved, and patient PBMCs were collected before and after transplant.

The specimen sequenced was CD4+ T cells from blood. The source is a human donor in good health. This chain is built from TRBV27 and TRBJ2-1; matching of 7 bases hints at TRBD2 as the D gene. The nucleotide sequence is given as TGTGCCAGCAGTCCCCAGGGGACTACGCTCTACAATGAGCAGTTCTTC. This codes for CASSPQGTTLYNEQFF.